These 29 T cell receptor beta chains were sequenced from one sample in a study of T cell changes during pregnancy in multiple sclerosis. Profiling relied on immunoSEQ multiplex PCR, and the TCRdb table lists in-frame clones only, not all of them. Of around 40,000 clones in the sample, 90% to 95% were seen once. Sample: CD8+ T cells from peripheral blood mononuclear cells, taken in the second trimester of pregnancy. Every receptor here comes from a female donor with multiple sclerosis, enrolled in a pregnancy study.

V usage is TRBV5-4 and J usage is TRBJ2-1, with D tentatively TRBD2 (6 bases). CDR1 and CDR2 (germline): SGHNT, YYREEE (reference sequence). Deletions cut 1 base from V and 8 bases from J, with 7 bases between. The CDR3 totals 12 residues. CDR3 nucleotides: TGTGCCAGCAGCTTGTGGGGGGATGAGCAGTTCTTC. Amino acid sequence: CASSLWGDEQFF.

The table lists this clone with a few counts. The genes are TRBV7-6 and TRBJ1-1; no clear D. The CDR3 is made up of 15 amino acids. The V end was cut by 6 bases, the J end by 0 bases, with 14 bases between. The germline V gene encodes CDR1 SGHVS and CDR2 FNYEAQ. CDR3 region: CASSPPGELNTEAFF. As DNA, the CDR3 is TGTGCCAGCAGTCCGCCCGGGGAATTGAACACTGAAGCTTTCTTT.

The chain recombines TRBV25-1 with TRBJ2-7; TRBD2 might be the D (6 bases). The V and J ends lost 3 bases and 3 bases respectively, with 15 bases between them. Germline values: CDR1 MGHDK, CDR2 SYGVNS. The CDR3 consists of 15 residues. CDR3 loop: CASSDPRGRIYEQYF. CDR3 nucleotide sequence: TGTGCCAGCAGTGACCCCCGGGGGAGAATCTACGAGCAGTACTTC.

Only one count was recorded for this clone. This rearrangement joins TRBV11-2 to TRBJ2-7, with 9 nucleotides matching TRBD1. The V and J ends lost 3 bases and 4 bases, in that order; junction bases with no gene match: 4. Germline values: CDR1 SGHAT, CDR2 FQNNGV. The CDR3 spans 14 residues. The CDR3 region is CASSLTGGEYEQYF. The CDR3 region has the DNA TGTGCCAGCAGCTTGACAGGGGGGGAATACGAGCAGTACTTC.

This rearrangement joins TRBV7-9 to TRBJ1-1; possible D gene TRBD1, 6 bases. V gave up 2 bases and J gave up 13 bases, with 23 bases separating them. Per germline, CDR1 SEHNR and CDR2 FQNEAQ (reference sequence). CDR3 size: 15 residues. In DNA form, the CDR3 reads TGTGCCAGCAGCTTATTACGGACAGCGGTACCGAAGGTTTTCTTT. Translated, it gives CASSLLRTAVPKVFF.

The chain combines TRBV27 with TRBJ1-1; 7 bases are a match to TRBD1. The CDR3 extends over 12 amino acids. Per germline, CDR1 MNHEY and CDR2 SMNVEV (reference sequence). J gave up 5 bases and V 9 bases, and 6 bases lay outside the gene matches. The CDR3 loop is CARQDRDTEAFF. DNA of the CDR3: TGTGCCAGACAAGACAGGGATACTGAAGCTTTCTTT.

This clone was counted a single time. The rearrangement links TRBV11-2 to TRBJ2-1; no clear D. The CDR3 is 12 amino acids. CDR1 is SGHAT and CDR2 is FQNNGV in the germline V gene. Between the trimmed V and J ends, which lost 5 bases and 4 bases, there was a span of 6 bases. The CDR3 region has the DNA TGTGCCAGCAGCCCCCAGTACAATGAGCAGTTCTTC. Translating it yields CASSPQYNEQFF.

The chain is built from TRBV5-1 and TRBJ2-7; 7 bases are a match to TRBD1. This CDR3 is built from 15 residues. V lost 0 bases to trimming and J lost 0 bases; unmatched junction nucleotides: 3. The germline gives CDR1 SGHRS, CDR2 YFSETQ. The CDR3 DNA follows: TGCGCCAGCAGCTTGGCACAGGGGATCTCCTACGAGCAGTACTTC. It encodes CASSLAQGISYEQYF.

This clone was found once. V is TRBV7-2 and J is TRBJ2-5; TRBD2 agrees at 7 bases. V was clipped by 1 base and J by 4 bases; unmatched bases: 6. Per germline, CDR1 SGHTA and CDR2 FQGNSA. The CDR3 has 15 amino acids. The CDR3 reads CASSLVASGIETQYF. Written as DNA, the CDR3 is TGTGCCAGCAGCTTAGTCGCTAGCGGCATAGAGACCCAGTACTTC.

The V call is TRBV6-5, the J call TRBJ2-1; 10 bases line up with TRBD2. The germline V gene encodes CDR1 MNHEY and CDR2 SVGAGI. The CDR3 has 15 residues. J gave up 7 bases and V 2 bases, and 5 bases lay outside the gene matches. The CDR3 protein is CASSYGTSAGNEQFF. DNA of the CDR3: TGTGCCAGCAGTTACGGGACTAGCGCTGGGAATGAGCAGTTCTTC.

In DNA form, the CDR3 reads TGCAGCGTCCATGCCGACAGGGCAGATACGCAGTATTTT. The encoded protein is CSVHADRADTQYF. The genes are TRBV29-1 and TRBJ2-3; the match to TRBD1 covers 7 bases. CDR3 size: 13 residues. Germline CDR1 reads SQVTM; CDR2 reads ANQGSEA. V dropped 6 bases and J dropped 4; count of bases not matched to a gene: 7.

The V gene is TRBV29-1, the J gene TRBJ1-2; 7 positions agree with TRBD1. The CDR3 contains 14 residues. V lost 2 bases and J lost 7; bases outside the gene matches: 10. Germline CDR1 and CDR2: SQVTM and ANQGSEA. This chain's CDR3 is CSVEHRTGPGGYTF. CDR3 coding DNA: TGCAGCGTTGAACATCGGACAGGCCCGGGTGGCTACACCTTC.

V and J are TRBV27 and TRBJ1-2; D might be TRBD1 (5 bases). Germline assignment: CDR1 MNHEY and CDR2 SMNVEV (reference sequence). The CDR3 is made up of 14 amino acids. With 2 bases removed from V and 6 bases from J, the gap between germline ends came to 13 bases. CDR3 sequence reads: CASSLQGIVHGYTF. CDR3 DNA: TGTGCCAGCAGTTTACAGGGTATCGTCCATGGCTACACCTTC.

This clone was seen only a few times. The rearrangement uses TRBV5-4 and TRBJ2-7; D perhaps matches TRBD2 (6 bases). The CDR3 has 16 residues. The V gene lost 4 bases and the J gene lost 0 bases, with 17 bases spanning the gap. Germline lookup yields CDR1 SGHNT and CDR2 YYREEE (reference sequence). CDR3 DNA: TGTGCCAGCAGCCTAATAACTCTAGCGAGCTCCTACGAGCAGTACTTC. This translates into CASSLITLASSYEQYF.

The V gene is TRBV6-4, the J gene TRBJ1-1; 8 bases line up with TRBD1. The CDR3 contains 16 residues. Germline trimming cut 3 bases from V and 5 bases from J; bases unmatched to any gene: 11. CDR1 is MRHNA, CDR2 SNTAGT, per germline. The CDR3, as DNA: TGTGCCAGCAGTGAGCACTACTTGGGACAGGAGACTGAAGCTTTCTTT. It translates to CASSEHYLGQETEAFF.

V and J are TRBV9 and TRBJ2-7, with D possibly matching TRBD2 (6 bases). The V end was cut by 4 bases, the J end by 2 bases, with 16 bases between. The CDR3 has 15 residues. Germline V gives CDR1 SGDLS, CDR2 YYNGEE. The chain's CDR3 is CASSPGGTPTYEQYF. CDR3 DNA sequence: TGTGCCAGCAGCCCAGGCGGGACTCCTACCTACGAGCAGTACTTC.

The chain recombines TRBV5-1 with TRBJ1-5, with TRBD1 identical over 7 bases. CDR1 SGHRS and CDR2 YFSETQ come from the germline V gene. J gave up 4 bases and V 4 bases, and 2 bases lay outside the gene matches. CDR3 length: 13 residues. For the CDR3, the DNA is TGCGCCAGCAGCCTGACAGGGAATCAGCCCCAGCATTTT. Encoded protein: CASSLTGNQPQHF. The full variable domain, with the rest looked up from reference TRBV5-1 and TRBJ1-5, is KAGVTQTPRYLIKTRGQQVTLSCSPISGHRSVSWYQQTPGQGLQFLFEYFSETQRNKGNFPGRFSGRQFSNSRSEMNVSTLELGDSALYLCASSLTGNQPQHFGDGTRLSIL.

This chain connects TRBV7-7 to TRBJ2-2; 7 nucleotides align to TRBD1. The CDR3 totals 15 residues. CDR1 is SSHAT, CDR2 FNYEAQ, per germline (reference sequence). J gave up 4 bases and V 5 bases, and 7 bases lay outside the gene matches. The CDR3 loop is CASSLGGQGTGELFF. For the CDR3, the DNA is TGTGCCAGCAGCCTAGGGGGCCAGGGCACCGGGGAGCTGTTTTTT.

The chain joins TRBV19 to TRBJ2-3; TRBD2 aligns across 9 bases. CDR1 is LNHDA and CDR2 is SQIVND in the germline V gene (reference sequence). This CDR3 spans 15 amino acids. J lost 2 bases, V lost 2 bases, and 2 bases had no gene match. The CDR3 bases are TGTGCCAGTAGTATACTAGCGGGGATCACAGATACGCAGTATTTT. Its protein is CASSILAGITDTQYF.

J is TRBJ2-3 and V is TRBV7-9; D is perhaps TRBD2 (7 bases). The germline V gene has CDR1 SEHNR and CDR2 FQNEAQ (reference sequence). V shed 0 bases and J shed 3 bases, with 13 bases lying between them. The CDR3 totals 16 residues. In DNA, the CDR3 is TGTGCCAGCAGCTTAGCTGCGGGGGCGAGGACAGATACGCAGTATTTT. Its translation: CASSLAAGARTDTQYF.

The chain joins TRBV7-2 to TRBJ2-7; D might be TRBD2 (7 bases). Trimming cost V 4 bases and J 1 base, with 14 bases left between them. The CDR3 has 15 amino acids. The germline CDR1 and CDR2 sequences are SGHTA and FQGNSA. CDR3: CASSSSGGSSYEQYF. CDR3 bases: TGTGCCAGCAGCTCCTCGGGGGGCTCGTCCTACGAGCAGTACTTC.

This chain connects TRBV4-3 to TRBJ1-4; D is perhaps TRBD1 (6 bases). CDR1 and CDR2 from the germline V gene are LGHNA and YSLEER. The length of the CDR3 is 15 residues. V shed 0 bases and J shed 7 bases, with 12 bases lying between them. The CDR3, as DNA: TGCGCCAGCAGCCAAGAACAGGGATCGGGTGAAAAACTGTTTTTT. As protein: CASSQEQGSGEKLFF.

V is TRBV13 and J is TRBJ2-4, with 9 nucleotides matching TRBD1. The germline gives CDR1 PRHDT, CDR2 FYEKMQ (reference sequence). V lost 7 bases, J lost 1 base, and 11 bases stayed unmatched. CDR3 length: 17 residues. The CDR3 DNA reads as TGTGCCAGCACCCTGACAGGGGGAGGGTGGGCCAAAAACATTCAGTACTTC. Its protein product is CASTLTGGGWAKNIQYF.

The gene calls are TRBV6-6 and TRBJ2-3; TRBD2 might be the D (7 bases). CDR3 size: 14 residues. Per the germline V gene, CDR1 is MNHNY and CDR2 is SVGAGI (reference sequence). V lost 5 bases and J 5 bases, leaving 14 bases between the germline ends. CDR3 sequence (DNA): TGTGCCAGCAGTCTAGCGGAGGGGGTAGATACGCAGTATTTT. The encoded protein is CASSLAEGVDTQYF.

The chain recombines TRBV27 with TRBJ2-2; TRBD2 is a possible D gene (5 bases). V shed 8 bases and J shed 4 bases, with 20 bases lying between them. Looked up from germline, CDR1 is MNHEY and CDR2 is SMNVEV (reference sequence). CDR3 length: 16 amino acids. The CDR3 here is CASAPARTGGTGELFF. The CDR3 DNA follows: TGTGCCAGCGCCCCCGCCAGGACTGGAGGCACCGGGGAGCTGTTTTTT.

Remarks on this clone: The same CDR3 can be traced to other DNA sequences in this sample. The chain recombines TRBV27 with TRBJ1-1; no reliable D call. This CDR3 contains 13 residues. Germline values: CDR1 MNHEY, CDR2 SMNVEV (reference sequence). V lost 3 bases and J 1 base, leaving 6 bases between the germline ends. CDR3 amino acids: CASSFGGNTEAFF. CDR3 DNA: TGTGCCAGCAGTTTTGGAGGGAACACTGAAGCTTTCTTT.

V usage is TRBV11-3 and J usage is TRBJ2-7; D gene uncertain. There are 14 residues in the CDR3. Between the trimmed V and J ends, which lost 0 bases and 3 bases, there was a span of 9 bases. Per the germline V gene, CDR1 is SGHNT and CDR2 is YENEEA. The chain's CDR3 is CASSLDYNSYEQYF. The CDR3 DNA is TGTGCCAGCAGCTTAGATTACAACAGCTACGAGCAGTACTTC.

This chain uses TRBV4-3 with TRBJ1-6; D is possibly TRBD1 (6 bases). The germline V gene has CDR1 LGHNA and CDR2 YSLEER. The CDR3 runs 14 residues. The ends were cut back, 3 bases at V and 11 bases at J, with 14 bases in the middle. The CDR3 reads CASSHRGGGAPLHF. The CDR3 nucleotides read TGCGCCAGCAGCCACCGGGGGGGCGGAGCACCCCTCCACTTT.

The rearrangement links TRBV30 to TRBJ2-7; D perhaps matches TRBD2 (6 bases). The CDR3 has 15 residues. Germline V lookup: CDR1 GTSNPN, CDR2 SVGIG (reference sequence). Between the trimmed V and J ends, which lost 0 bases and 3 bases, there was a span of 15 bases. CDR3 in amino acids: CAWSVQRGRFYEQYF. CDR3 DNA sequence: TGTGCCTGGAGTGTACAACGGGGGAGATTCTACGAGCAGTACTTC.